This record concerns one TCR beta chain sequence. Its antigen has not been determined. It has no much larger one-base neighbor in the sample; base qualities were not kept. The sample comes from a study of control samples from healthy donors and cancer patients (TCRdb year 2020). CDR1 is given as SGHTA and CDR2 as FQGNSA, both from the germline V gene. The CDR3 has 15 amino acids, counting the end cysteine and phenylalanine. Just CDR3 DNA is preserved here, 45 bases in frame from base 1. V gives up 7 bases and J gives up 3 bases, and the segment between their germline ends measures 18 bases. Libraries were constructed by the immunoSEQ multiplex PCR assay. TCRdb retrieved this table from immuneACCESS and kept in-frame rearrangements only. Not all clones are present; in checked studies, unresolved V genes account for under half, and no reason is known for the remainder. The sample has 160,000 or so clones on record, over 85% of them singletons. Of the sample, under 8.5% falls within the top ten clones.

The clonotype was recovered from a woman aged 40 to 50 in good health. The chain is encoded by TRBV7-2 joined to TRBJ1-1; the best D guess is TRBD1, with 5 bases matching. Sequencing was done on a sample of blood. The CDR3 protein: CASTLQGREDTEAFF. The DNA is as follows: TGTGCCAGCACCCTTCAGGGCAGGGAAGACACTGAAGCTTTCTTT.